The 27 T cell receptor beta chains in this list originate from one sample, sequenced in a study of T-cell reconstitution after alpha-beta-depleted transplantation in children. As it was prepared, the TCRbeta library received unique molecular identifiers. TCRdb fed the PCR reads into MiXCR, producing one record per CDR3 protein. The table records around 360,000 distinct CDR3 sequences, about a tenth of them present only once. The material was PBMCs from the stem cell graft donor, obtained from the stem cell graft. These receptors were taken from a human donor who donated a stem cell graft to a child with acute lymphoblastic leukemia.

The genes are TRBV18 and TRBJ1-1; D is perhaps TRBD1 (5 bases). The CDR3 length is 13 residues. V lost 3 bases to trimming and J lost 11 bases, with 16 bases between them. In germline, CDR1 is KGHSH, CDR2 LQKENI. Here the CDR3 DNA reads TGTGCCAGCTCACCCGAGTGGGGCGAGGGGGCTTTCTTT. Translating it yields CASSPEWGEGAFF.

This clonotype was counted a few times. The V gene is TRBV29-1, the J gene TRBJ1-1; 7 positions agree with TRBD1. The CDR3 is made up of 13 amino acids. Trimming removed 6 bases from V and 5 bases from J; junction bases left unmatched: 9. CDR1 is SQVTM, CDR2 ANQGSEA, per germline. CDR3 nucleotides: TGCAGCGTCCTCAGGGGGAGAAGAACTGAAGCTTTCTTT. The encoded protein is CSVLRGRRTEAFF.

This clonotype was seen only once. The V and J genes are TRBV12-5 and TRBJ2-7, with D uncertain. Trimming cost V 7 bases and J 4 bases, with 26 bases left between them. The germline gives CDR1 LGHNT, CDR2 FRNRAP. CDR3 length: 17 amino acids. CDR3 region: CASVVWAKRPTYYEQYF. The CDR3 DNA sequence: TGTGCTAGTGTCGTGTGGGCCAAGCGCCCGACCTATTACGAGCAGTACTTC.

The J gene is TRBJ1-1, the V gene TRBV29-1; possible D gene TRBD1, 6 bases. Germline V gene lookup returns CDR1 SQVTM and CDR2 ANQGSEA. The CDR3 is 15 amino acids. Trimming removed 5 bases at V and 3 bases at J, with 19 bases between. CDR3 DNA sequence: TGCAGCGTTCCCCCGCGACAGGAGTCCCACACTGAAGCTTTCTTT. Translated, it gives CSVPPRQESHTEAFF.

Only a few counts were recorded for this clonotype. V and J are TRBV5-1 and TRBJ2-1, with D possibly being TRBD1 or TRBD2 (5 bases each). Germline V lookup: CDR1 SGHRS, CDR2 YFSETQ. V lost 4 bases and J lost 4, with 9 bases in between. The length of the CDR3 is 13 residues. The CDR3 DNA follows: TGCGCCAGCAGCCGGGACCAATACAATGAGCAGTTCTTC. Amino acids: CASSRDQYNEQFF. Full variable domain (outside the CDR3, taken from reference TRBV5-1 and TRBJ2-1): KAGVTQTPRYLIKTRGQQVTLSCSPISGHRSVSWYQQTPGQGLQFLFEYFSETQRNKGNFPGRFSGRQFSNSRSEMNVSTLELGDSALYLCASSRDQYNEQFFGPGTRLTVL.

V is TRBV5-4 and J is TRBJ2-3; no firm D call. The CDR3 has 11 residues. Germline CDR1 and CDR2: SGHNT and YYREEE (reference sequence). Trimming stripped 3 bases from V and 6 bases from J, with 5 bases between. CDR3 loop: CASSSEDTQYF. In nucleotides, the CDR3 is TGTGCCAGCAGCTCGGAGGATACGCAGTATTTT.

This clonotype occurred many times. This sequence joins TRBV12-3 or TRBV12-4 and TRBJ2-5; 11 bases align to TRBD1. The CDR3 covers 15 residues. The V and J ends lost 5 bases and 4 bases, in that order; junction bases with no gene match: 6. The CDR3 DNA follows: TGTGCCAGCAGTCCGCTGGGGACAGGGGGAGAGACCCAGTACTTC. Amino acid sequence: CASSPLGTGGETQYF.

V and J are TRBV10-3 and TRBJ2-1; the D is unclear. Germline V gene lookup returns CDR1 ENHRY and CDR2 SYGVKD. Trimming took off 0 bases at V and 4 bases at J, with 10 bases between the two ends. This CDR3 region has 15 residues. The DNA of the CDR3 is TGTGCCATCAGTGAGTCAAGGGAAGCTTACAATGAGCAGTTCTTC. Amino acids: CAISESREAYNEQFF.

In this sample, this clonotype turned up a few times. The rearrangement uses TRBV5-1 and TRBJ2-2; D is ambiguous. The length of the CDR3 is 14 residues. The V gene lost 0 bases and the J gene lost 1 base, with 4 bases spanning the gap. Germline loops: CDR1 SGHRS, CDR2 YFSETQ. This CDR3 reads CASSLVMNTGELFF. Here the CDR3 DNA reads TGCGCCAGCAGCTTGGTGATGAACACCGGGGAGCTGTTTTTT. The full variable domain, in which reference TRBV5-1 and TRBJ2-2 provide the parts outside the CDR3, is KAGVTQTPRYLIKTRGQQVTLSCSPISGHRSVSWYQQTPGQGLQFLFEYFSETQRNKGNFPGRFSGRQFSNSRSEMNVSTLELGDSALYLCASSLVMNTGELFFGEGSRLTVL.

The chain combines TRBV9 with TRBJ2-2; D is undetermined. V was shortened by 4 bases and J by 2 bases, with 18 bases between the two germline ends. CDR1 is SGDLS, CDR2 YYNGEE, per germline. CDR3 size: 17 residues. The CDR3 is CASSPRVRRHNTGELFF. CDR3 sequence (DNA): TGTGCCAGCAGCCCCCGGGTGAGGCGCCACAACACCGGGGAGCTGTTTTTT.

The rearrangement joins TRBV20-1 to TRBJ2-4; D call uncertain. The germline V gene has CDR1 DFQATT and CDR2 SNEGSKA (reference sequence). The CDR3 has 13 residues. V was shortened by 7 bases and J by 0 bases, with 10 bases between the two germline ends. The CDR3 DNA is TGCAGTGGAGAACAGCTAGCCAAAAACATTCAGTACTTC. Protein: CSGEQLAKNIQYF.

This clonotype has a count of ten or more. This chain connects TRBV7-9 to TRBJ2-3; no clear D gene. Germline values: CDR1 SEHNR, CDR2 FQNEAQ (reference sequence). The V gene lost 3 bases and the J gene lost 4 bases, with 8 bases spanning the gap. The CDR3 totals 13 residues. The DNA of the CDR3 is TGTGCCAGCAGCTTTCGCTTGGCAGATACGCAGTATTTT. This gives the protein CASSFRLADTQYF.

The chain uses TRBV27 and TRBJ2-3; TRBD2 matches 7 bases. CDR1 and CDR2 (germline): MNHEY, SMNVEV (reference sequence). V lost 4 bases and J lost 6; bases outside the gene matches: 19. The CDR3 has 18 amino acids. This chain's CDR3 is CASSSVPGLAGVPDTQYF. The CDR3 bases are TGTGCCAGCAGTTCCGTACCTGGGTTGGCGGGAGTTCCCGATACGCAGTATTTT.

This clonotype occurred many times. The genes are TRBV28 and TRBJ2-5, with D unclear. CDR1 MDHEN and CDR2 SYDVKM come from the germline V gene. V was trimmed by 3 bases and J by 5 bases, leaving 10 bases between them. The CDR3 covers 13 residues. CDR3 sequence: CASSLGVGETQYF. The DNA of the CDR3 is TGTGCCAGCAGTTTGGGTGTGGGGGAGACCCAGTACTTC.

The J gene is TRBJ2-7, the V gene TRBV20-1, with 8 bases fitting TRBD1. Per germline, CDR1 DFQATT and CDR2 SNEGSKA (reference sequence). The CDR3 extends over 14 amino acids. Trimming cost V 2 bases and J 3 bases; bases outside gene matches: 6. This CDR3 is CSARIRDRGYEQYF. In DNA, the CDR3 is TGCAGTGCTAGAATTCGAGACAGGGGCTACGAGCAGTACTTC.

There are many counts of this clonotype. The chain combines TRBV6-5 with TRBJ1-4; no definite D call. The ends were cut back, 4 bases at V and 3 bases at J, with 0 bases in the middle. This CDR3 has 11 residues. Germline values: CDR1 MNHEY, CDR2 SVGAGI. The CDR3, as DNA: TGTGCCAGCAGTTCTAATGAAAAACTGTTTTTT. This sequence encodes CASSSNEKLFF.

Many counts were recorded for this clonotype. The V call is TRBV13, the J call TRBJ2-7; weak D call: TRBD1 (6 bases). There are 14 residues in the CDR3. From germline, CDR1 is PRHDT and CDR2 FYEKMQ (reference sequence). The germline V and J ends were trimmed by 2 bases and 5 bases, with 13 bases remaining between them. The CDR3 DNA reads as TGTGCCAGCAGCTTAAACAGGGCCGACGACGAGCAGTACTTC. Translated, it gives CASSLNRADDEQYF.

CDR3 loop: CASSPTYETSTDTQYF. CDR3 bases: TGTGCCAGCAGCCCGACCTACGAGACTAGCACAGATACGCAGTATTTT. The chain recombines TRBV7-9 with TRBJ2-3; D is unresolved. The CDR3 length is 16 residues. The germline V and J ends were trimmed by 5 bases and 0 bases, with 15 bases remaining between them. The germline CDR1 and CDR2 sequences are SEHNR and FQNEAQ (reference sequence).

The V gene is TRBV4-3, the J gene TRBJ2-7, with TRBD2 identical over 11 bases. V lost 3 bases to trimming and J lost 2 bases; unmatched junction nucleotides: 6. The germline V gene encodes CDR1 LGHNA and CDR2 YSLEER. There are 16 residues in the CDR3. CDR3 DNA sequence: TGCGCCAGCAGCCAGCTTGCGACTAGCGGGGCCTACGAGCAGTACTTC. Its protein is CASSQLATSGAYEQYF.

In this sample, this clonotype turned up a few times. The chain has TRBV7-2 and TRBJ2-1; TRBD2 aligns across 10 bases. The CDR3 has 14 residues. J was trimmed by 7 bases and V by 5 bases; bases with no gene match: 5. Germline CDR1 SGHTA, CDR2 FQGNSA. This CDR3 reads CASSRGLAVNEQFF. The CDR3 bases are TGTGCCAGCAGCCGCGGACTAGCGGTGAATGAGCAGTTCTTC.

The sample holds a few counts of this clonotype. This chain links TRBV12-3 or TRBV12-4 with TRBJ2-5; 8 bases are a match to TRBD2. V shed 6 bases, J shed 2 bases, and the junction held 11 bases outside the gene matches. The CDR3 runs to 16 residues. In nucleotides, the CDR3 is TGTGCCAGCAGATTACGGGAGGGGACCCCACAAGAGACCCAGTACTTC. Amino acids: CASRLREGTPQETQYF.

The chain employs TRBV5-1 and TRBJ1-4, with D perhaps TRBD1 (5 bases). With 4 bases removed from V and 6 bases from J, the gap between germline ends came to 16 bases. The CDR3 covers 15 residues. Germline lookup yields CDR1 SGHRS and CDR2 YFSETQ. The CDR3 nucleotides read TGCGCCAGCAGCGGGGGGGGGAGTGAGGATGAAAAACTGTTTTTT. Translating it yields CASSGGGSEDEKLFF. The entire variable domain, with the rest obtained from reference TRBV5-1 and TRBJ1-4, is as follows: KAGVTQTPRYLIKTRGQQVTLSCSPISGHRSVSWYQQTPGQGLQFLFEYFSETQRNKGNFPGRFSGRQFSNSRSEMNVSTLELGDSALYLCASSGGGSEDEKLFFGSGTQLSVL.

This clonotype was observed many times. This chain joins TRBV27 and TRBJ2-7; 7 bases align to TRBD1. This CDR3 has 13 residues. In germline, CDR1 is MNHEY, CDR2 SMNVEV (reference sequence). V gave up 4 bases and J gave up 2 bases; unmatched junction bases: 2. The CDR3 is CASSWTGTYEQYF. The CDR3 nucleotides are TGTGCCAGCAGTTGGACAGGCACCTACGAGCAGTACTTC.

This clonotype was seen at least ten times. This chain connects TRBV4-3 to TRBJ1-4; D uncertain. Germline V gives CDR1 LGHNA, CDR2 YSLEER. The V end was cut by 0 bases, the J end by 0 bases, with 5 bases between. The CDR3 covers 15 residues. The CDR3 loop reads CASSQDETTNEKLFF. The CDR3, as DNA: TGCGCCAGCAGCCAAGATGAAACAACTAATGAAAAACTGTTTTTT.

The chain combines TRBV5-1 with TRBJ2-1, with 10 bases fitting TRBD2. The CDR3 sequence is 15 residues long. CDR1 is SGHRS, CDR2 YFSETQ, per germline. J lost 8 bases, V lost 5 bases, and 10 bases had no gene match. In nucleotides, the CDR3 is TGCGCCAGCAGAGCCGGGACTAGCGAGTGGGATGAGCAGTTCTTC. Protein: CASRAGTSEWDEQFF.

This clonotype was observed a few times. CDR3 residues: CASSLRKGPAGELFF. DNA of the CDR3: TGTGCCAGCAGTTTAAGGAAGGGTCCTGCCGGGGAGCTGTTTTTT. The chain recombines TRBV12-3 or TRBV12-4 with TRBJ2-2, with D unresolved. V was clipped by 2 bases and J by 6 bases, with 13 bases between them. The CDR3 loop spans 15 amino acids.

This clonotype was counted a few times. The chain couples TRBV29-1 to TRBJ2-1; D not resolved. This CDR3 contains 14 residues. V shed 2 bases and J shed 8 bases, with 16 bases lying between them. Germline V gene data show CDR1 as SQVTM and CDR2 as ANQGSEA. The CDR3 DNA follows: TGCAGCGTTGAACGCCCTACTGCCGTCGATGAGCAGTTCTTC. This gives the protein CSVERPTAVDEQFF.